This passage covers 4 T cell receptor beta chains from one sample sequenced in a study of blood T cell repertoires in COVID-19. TCRdb's table, derived via immunoSEQ multiplex PCR, lists solely in-frame clones and lacks some. The sample carries 220,000 or so clones, around 83% recorded once. Specimen: peripheral blood. These receptor sequences come from a woman aged 80 or older with COVID-19, enrolled during active disease.

V and J are TRBV6-6 and TRBJ1-3; the D is unclear. V lost 0 bases, J lost 4 bases, and 7 bases lay in between. CDR1 MNHNY and CDR2 SVGAGI come from the germline V gene (reference sequence). This CDR3 spans 14 amino acids. In nucleotides, the CDR3 is TGTGCCAGCAGTTACTCGGGCAGCGGAAACACCATATATTTT. This translates into CASSYSGSGNTIYF.

Regarding this clone: The same CDR3 can be traced to other DNA sequences in this sample. The CDR3 loop reads CASSGNYGYTF. CDR3 nucleotides: TGTGCCAGCAGCGGGAACTATGGCTACACCTTC. V usage is TRBV28 and J usage is TRBJ1-2; D call uncertain. Trimming left V 6 bases short and J 2 bases short, with 4 bases between. Germline V gene sequence: CDR1 MDHEN, CDR2 SYDVKM. The CDR3 contains 11 residues.

The genes are TRBV29-1 and TRBJ1-1; D gene ambiguous. With 4 bases removed from V and 0 bases from J, the gap between germline ends came to 12 bases. CDR1 is SQVTM, CDR2 ANQGSEA, per germline. CDR3 length equals 14 residues. The DNA for the CDR3 is TGCAGCGTTGGGGGAGGGAGGATGAACACTGAAGCTTTCTTT. Translation gives CSVGGGRMNTEAFF.

The V gene is TRBV28, the J gene TRBJ1-5; 8 bases fit TRBD1. The CDR3 consists of 16 residues. CDR1 and CDR2 (germline): MDHEN, SYDVKM. V lost 5 bases to trimming and J lost 2 bases; unmatched junction nucleotides: 8. CDR3 residues: CASSAAGTGGNQPQHF. The DNA for the CDR3 is TGTGCCAGCAGTGCTGCCGGGACAGGAGGCAATCAGCCCCAGCATTTT.